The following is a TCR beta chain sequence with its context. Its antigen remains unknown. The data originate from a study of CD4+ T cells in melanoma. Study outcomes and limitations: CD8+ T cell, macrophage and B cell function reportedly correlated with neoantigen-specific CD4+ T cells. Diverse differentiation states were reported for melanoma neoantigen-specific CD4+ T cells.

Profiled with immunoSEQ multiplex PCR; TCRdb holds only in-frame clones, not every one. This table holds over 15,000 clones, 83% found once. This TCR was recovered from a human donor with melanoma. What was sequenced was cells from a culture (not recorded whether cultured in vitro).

DNA for the CDR3: TGTGCCTGGAGTATCTCGGCAAATCAGCCCCAGCATTTT. Translating gives CAWSISANQPQHF. This chain joins TRBV30 and TRBJ1-5; D gene ambiguous. The V end was cut by 2 bases, the J end by 4 bases, with 9 bases between. The germline gives CDR1 GTSNPN, CDR2 SVGIG (reference sequence). The CDR3 has 13 amino acids.